The next 31 T cell receptor beta chains were all read from a single sample in a study of blood T cell repertoires in COVID-19 (TCRdb year 2020). The library relied on the immunoSEQ multiplex PCR assay. Imported from immuneACCESS, the table was reduced by TCRdb to in-frame sequences with V and J called. These copies leave out some clones; in studies compared against another copy, an unresolved V gene accounts for under half, and the cause of the remainder is not known. For this sample there are 200,000 to 250,000 clones; 80% to 85% appear just once. About 6.6% of the sample comes from the top ten. Sequences were obtained from PBMCs or T cells enriched from blood (not recorded which). These receptors were taken from a woman between 40 and 55 years old who had recovered from COVID-19.

This chain links TRBV11-2 with TRBJ1-2, with D possibly being TRBD1 (6 bases). Germline V gene sequence: CDR1 SGHAT, CDR2 FQNNGV. V lost 3 bases and J lost 8, with 10 bases in between. This CDR3 has 12 residues. The DNA for the CDR3 is TGTGCCAGCAGCTTGGCAGGGGAAGGCTACACCTTC. Translation gives CASSLAGEGYTF.

Concerning this clone itself: This sample includes further DNA sequences coding for the same CDR3. This chain links TRBV27 with TRBJ2-7, with unresolved D. The V gene's germline CDR1 is MNHEY and CDR2 SMNVEV (reference sequence). This CDR3 has 13 residues. The germline V and J ends were trimmed by 7 bases and 0 bases, with 10 bases remaining between them. This chain's CDR3 is CASTADPSYEQYF. CDR3 DNA: TGTGCCAGCACGGCGGATCCCTCCTACGAGCAGTACTTC.

J is TRBJ2-3 and V is TRBV10-3, with 8 bases matching TRBD2. Germline V gene lookup returns CDR1 ENHRY and CDR2 SYGVKD. The CDR3 has 14 residues. V was clipped by 6 bases and J by 1 base; unmatched bases: 3. The CDR3 reads CAISGGERTDTQYF. The CDR3 DNA is TGTGCCATCAGCGGGGGGGAGCGCACAGATACGCAGTATTTT.

The chain joins TRBV9 to TRBJ1-2, with TRBD1 as a possible D gene (5 bases). Germline values: CDR1 SGDLS, CDR2 YYNGEE. The CDR3 consists of 14 residues. V was clipped by 0 bases and J by 5 bases, with 11 bases between them. The CDR3 spells CASSVDTGGYGYTF. CDR3 DNA sequence: TGTGCCAGCAGCGTAGATACGGGGGGATATGGCTACACCTTC.

This CDR3 reads CASRSGWGREETQYF. In DNA, the CDR3 is TGTGCCAGTAGAAGCGGATGGGGGCGAGAAGAGACCCAGTACTTC. This chain joins TRBV19 and TRBJ2-5; a weak D match, TRBD1 (6 bases). Germline loops: CDR1 LNHDA, CDR2 SQIVND (reference sequence). The V end lost 6 bases, the J end lost 3 bases, and 17 bases lay between the germline ends. The CDR3 consists of 15 residues.

The chain employs TRBV9 and TRBJ1-1; 12 bases are shared with TRBD1. J gave up 5 bases and V 3 bases, and 5 bases lay outside the gene matches. Germline V lookup: CDR1 SGDLS, CDR2 YYNGEE. This CDR3 has 15 amino acids. The DNA for the CDR3 is TGTGCCAGCAGCGCCGGGACAGGGGGCGGTACTGAAGCTTTCTTT. The encoded protein is CASSAGTGGGTEAFF.

This clone was seen a few times. The rearrangement links TRBV15 to TRBJ2-1, with TRBD2 as a possible D gene (6 bases). The CDR3 is 14 residues long. Germline V gives CDR1 LNHNV, CDR2 YYDKDF (reference sequence). Trimming left V 3 bases short and J 5 bases short, with 11 bases between. CDR3 DNA: TGTGCCACCAGCAGTTGGCGGGGAGACAATGAGCAGTTCTTC. This translates into CATSSWRGDNEQFF.

The genes are TRBV7-9 and TRBJ1-1, with 10 bases lining up with TRBD1. V was pared by 5 bases and J by 7 bases, with 22 bases of the junction left unmatched. Germline assignment: CDR1 SEHNR and CDR2 FQNEAQ (reference sequence). The CDR3 has 19 residues. The CDR3 sequence is CASSKILRLTGGNGVEAFF. The DNA for the CDR3 is TGTGCCAGCAGCAAAATATTGCGGTTGACAGGGGGCAACGGTGTTGAAGCTTTCTTT. Using reference TRBV7-9 and TRBJ1-1 for the parts outside the CDR3, the full variable domain is DTGVSQNPRHKITKRGQNVTFRCDPISEHNRLYWYRQTLGQGPEFLTYFQNEAQLEKSRLLSDRFSAERPKGSFSTLEIQRTEQGDSAMYLCASSKILRLTGGNGVEAFFGQGTRLTVV.

The chain uses TRBV7-9 and TRBJ1-2; no firm D call. V was clipped by 7 bases and J by 7 bases, with 19 bases between them. CDR3 length: 14 amino acids. Germline lookup yields CDR1 SEHNR and CDR2 FQNEAQ (reference sequence). CDR3 sequence reads: CASMPGRVGVGYTF. The DNA for the CDR3 is TGTGCCAGCATGCCTGGTCGTGTCGGGGTTGGCTACACCTTC.

The chain couples TRBV5-1 to TRBJ2-7, with 9 bases identical to TRBD2. Germline loops: CDR1 SGHRS, CDR2 YFSETQ. The CDR3 covers 15 residues. Trimming took 2 bases from V and 2 from J; bases not matched to a gene: 5. The CDR3 is CASSLFSGSAYEQYF. In DNA form, the CDR3 reads TGCGCCAGCAGCTTATTTAGCGGGAGCGCCTACGAGCAGTACTTC.

CDR3 DNA: TGTGCCAGTAGTATAAGGGGGACCCAGCGTGGCTACACCTTC. The encoded protein is CASSIRGTQRGYTF. The gene calls are TRBV19 and TRBJ1-2, with D tentatively TRBD1 (6 bases). The CDR3 loop spans 14 amino acids. Germline values: CDR1 LNHDA, CDR2 SQIVND (reference sequence). The V gene lost 2 bases and the J gene lost 7 bases, with 14 bases spanning the gap.

This clone was counted once. The chain has TRBV27 and TRBJ2-1; no definite D call. V was pared by 3 bases and J by 6 bases, with 9 bases between. The length of the CDR3 is 13 residues. Per germline, CDR1 MNHEY and CDR2 SMNVEV (reference sequence). Written as DNA, the CDR3 is TGTGCCAGCAGTTTGTTCTCACTCAATGAGCAGTTCTTC. This encodes CASSLFSLNEQFF.

The chain links TRBV10-3 to TRBJ2-7, with D tentatively TRBD1 (5 bases). CDR1 and CDR2 (germline): ENHRY, SYGVKD. There are 14 residues in the CDR3. Trimming removed 6 bases at V and 4 bases at J, with 16 bases between. CDR3 protein: CAIRAGSARYEQYF. The CDR3 region has the DNA TGTGCCATCAGGGCAGGGTCAGCCAGGTACGAGCAGTACTTC.

This clone was counted once. V usage is TRBV27 and J usage is TRBJ2-5; D possibly corresponds to TRBD1 (5 bases). V was cut by 2 bases and J by 5 bases, with 6 bases left in between. CDR3 length equals 12 residues. Germline-derived CDR1 and CDR2 are MNHEY and SMNVEV (reference sequence). CDR3 residues: CASSLQGETQYF. In nucleotides, the CDR3 is TGTGCCAGCAGTTTACAGGGTGAGACCCAGTACTTC.

This clone was seen only once. The chain links TRBV9 to TRBJ2-4, with D possibly matching TRBD1 (5 bases). Germline-derived CDR1 and CDR2 are SGDLS and YYNGEE. Trimming pared 5 bases from V and 9 bases from J, leaving 18 bases between. This CDR3 is 14 amino acids long. The CDR3 sequence is CASSKTTAQGIQYF. The CDR3, as DNA: TGTGCCAGCAGTAAGACGACTGCCCAGGGCATTCAGTACTTC.

The chain couples TRBV28 to TRBJ1-5; TRBD1 matches at 9 bases. J lost 5 bases, V lost 5 bases, and 7 bases had no gene match. Germline V lookup: CDR1 MDHEN, CDR2 SYDVKM. This CDR3 has 15 amino acids. The CDR3 protein is CASSLRQGGYQPQHF. CDR3 DNA: TGTGCCAGCAGTCTACGACAGGGGGGGTATCAGCCCCAGCATTTT.

The chain has TRBV30 and TRBJ2-5, with D possibly being TRBD2 (7 bases). This CDR3 contains 15 residues. Germline assignment: CDR1 GTSNPN and CDR2 SVGIG (reference sequence). The V end was cut by 1 base, the J end by 1 base, with 13 bases between. CDR3 residues: CAWSGGGTLQETQYF. CDR3 nucleotide sequence: TGTGCCTGGAGTGGCGGGGGCACCCTCCAAGAGACCCAGTACTTC. The complete variable domain, with remaining parts taken from reference TRBV30 and TRBJ2-5, reads SQTIHQWPATLVQPVGSPLSLECTVEGTSNPNLYWYRQAAGRGLQLLFYSVGIGQISSEVPQNLSASRPQDRQFILSSKKLLLSDSGFYLCAWSGGGTLQETQYFGPGTRLLVL.

The CDR3 DNA reads as TGTGCCAGCAGCCAAGATTATCCGGGGAGGAGCTCCTACGAGCAGTACGTC. It yields the protein CASSQDYPGRSSYEQYV. The gene calls are TRBV3-1 (or the pseudogene TRBV3-2) and TRBJ2-7; D perhaps matches TRBD2 (6 bases). Per germline, CDR1 LGHDT and CDR2 YNNKEL (reference sequence). V lost 0 bases and J lost 0, with 15 bases in between. The CDR3 consists of 17 residues.

The DNA for the CDR3 is TGTGCCAGCAGGCGGCAAGAGACCCAGTACTTC. This encodes CASRRQETQYF. The V call is TRBV2, the J call TRBJ2-5; no firm D call. The CDR3 extends over 11 amino acids. V was pared by 6 bases and J by 2 bases, with 4 bases between. Germline CDR1 SNHLY, CDR2 FYNNEI.

The chain joins TRBV30 to TRBJ2-5; D is unresolved. The CDR3 contains 15 residues. The V end lost 2 bases, the J end lost 5 bases, and 18 bases lay between the germline ends. Germline-derived CDR1 and CDR2 are GTSNPN and SVGIG (reference sequence). The CDR3 region is CAWSPPHTYGETQYF. For the CDR3, the DNA is TGTGCCTGGAGTCCCCCCCACACCTACGGGGAGACCCAGTACTTC.

A word on this clone: This specimen includes other DNA sequences encoding the same CDR3. The V call is TRBV7-2, the J call TRBJ1-4; the D gene is possibly TRBD1 (5 bases). V was trimmed by 2 bases and J by 0 bases, leaving 7 bases between them. Germline CDR1 is SGHTA and CDR2 is FQGNSA. The CDR3 consists of 15 residues. CDR3 bases: TGTGCCAGCAGCTTAACAGGACCAACTAATGAAAAACTGTTTTTT. It codes for CASSLTGPTNEKLFF.

The V gene is TRBV6-1, the J gene TRBJ2-7; D is ambiguous. V shed 1 base and J shed 1 base, with 11 bases lying between them. CDR1 is MNHNS and CDR2 is SASEGT in the germline V gene. The CDR3 spans 15 residues. The CDR3 protein is CASSEGAHSSYEQYV. The CDR3 region has the DNA TGTGCCAGCAGTGAAGGGGCGCACTCGTCCTACGAGCAGTACGTC.

The chain couples TRBV5-1 to TRBJ2-7, with 7 bases identical to TRBD1. The CDR3 loop spans 13 amino acids. From germline, CDR1 is SGHRS and CDR2 YFSETQ. V dropped 0 bases and J dropped 6; count of bases not matched to a gene: 3. The CDR3 DNA is TGCGCCAGCAGCTTGGGGTCAGGGGGCGAGCAGTACGTC. Its translation: CASSLGSGGEQYV.

This chain links TRBV28 with TRBJ2-6, with 8 bases lining up with TRBD2. The CDR3 has 20 residues. J lost 0 bases, V lost 8 bases, and 18 bases had no gene match. The germline V gene encodes CDR1 MDHEN and CDR2 SYDVKM. CDR3 sequence: CASHSFPLAGKISGANVLTF. The CDR3 DNA is TGTGCCAGCCACAGTTTCCCCCTAGCGGGTAAAATCTCTGGGGCCAACGTCCTGACTTTC.

The rearrangement joins TRBV30 to TRBJ1-6, with TRBD1 identical over 8 bases. Looked up from germline, CDR1 is GTSNPN and CDR2 is SVGIG (reference sequence). The CDR3 sequence is 13 residues long. CDR3 coding DNA: TGTGCACAAATGCGGGACAGGAATTCACCCCTCCACTTT. It specifies CAQMRDRNSPLHF.

This clone was seen only a few times. The chain has TRBV27 and TRBJ2-1; 7 nucleotides line up with TRBD2. Germline loops: CDR1 MNHEY, CDR2 SMNVEV (reference sequence). The CDR3 runs 15 residues. After removal of 5 bases from V and 7 bases from J, the junction contained 11 bases not matched to a gene. The CDR3 region has the DNA TGTGCCAGCAGTCCACGGGGAGGGCCAGCGAATGAGCAGTTCTTC. Protein product: CASSPRGGPANEQFF.

This clone was found a few times. The chain combines TRBV19 with TRBJ1-1; 10 nucleotides match TRBD1. V shed 3 bases, J shed 7 bases, and the junction held 8 bases outside the gene matches. The CDR3 extends over 15 amino acids. The V gene's germline CDR1 is LNHDA and CDR2 SQIVND (reference sequence). The CDR3 bases are TGTGCCAGTAGTATCTCGGGACAGGGGACCTTTGAAGCTTTCTTT. Protein product: CASSISGQGTFEAFF.

The chain combines TRBV18 with TRBJ2-7, with 7 bases lining up with TRBD1. The CDR3 loop spans 15 amino acids. J gave up 3 bases and V 0 bases, and 5 bases lay outside the gene matches. The germline V gene encodes CDR1 KGHSH and CDR2 LQKENI. The CDR3 loop is CASSPPDGTDYEQYV. The DNA for the CDR3 is TGTGCCAGCTCACCACCGGATGGGACAGACTACGAGCAGTACGTC.

In its sample, this clone was seen once. V and J are TRBV6-5 and TRBJ1-2; D possibly corresponds to TRBD1 (5 bases). CDR1 is MNHEY and CDR2 is SVGAGI in the germline V gene. V was pared by 2 bases and J by 5 bases, with 18 bases between. This CDR3 contains 16 residues. The CDR3 is CASSYGPGGAGYGYTF. CDR3 DNA: TGTGCCAGCAGTTACGGTCCAGGAGGGGCGGGTTATGGCTACACCTTC.

The chain joins TRBV29-1 to TRBJ1-1, with 8 bases aligning to TRBD1. V trimming: 7 bases; J trimming: 3 bases; junction bases outside the gene matches: 7. The length of the CDR3 is 13 residues. The germline V gene has CDR1 SQVTM and CDR2 ANQGSEA. The CDR3 sequence is CSAHRGSDTEAFF. The CDR3 DNA sequence: TGCAGCGCACACAGGGGGAGTGACACTGAAGCTTTCTTT. Variable domain in full (rest from reference TRBV29-1 and TRBJ1-1): SAVISQKPSRDICQRGTSLTIQCQVDSQVTMMFWYRQQPGQSLTLIATANQGSEATYESGFVIDKFPISRPNLTFSTLTVSNMSPEDSSIYLCSAHRGSDTEAFFGQGTRLTVV.

The genes are TRBV5-6 and TRBJ2-5; D gene unclear. The CDR3 has 11 amino acids. Germline CDR1 reads SGHDT; CDR2 reads YYEEEE. Trimming left V 4 bases short and J 7 bases short, with 8 bases between. The CDR3 DNA follows: TGTGCCAGCAGCAGTACCGGGACCCAGTACTTC. Its translation is CASSSTGTQYF.